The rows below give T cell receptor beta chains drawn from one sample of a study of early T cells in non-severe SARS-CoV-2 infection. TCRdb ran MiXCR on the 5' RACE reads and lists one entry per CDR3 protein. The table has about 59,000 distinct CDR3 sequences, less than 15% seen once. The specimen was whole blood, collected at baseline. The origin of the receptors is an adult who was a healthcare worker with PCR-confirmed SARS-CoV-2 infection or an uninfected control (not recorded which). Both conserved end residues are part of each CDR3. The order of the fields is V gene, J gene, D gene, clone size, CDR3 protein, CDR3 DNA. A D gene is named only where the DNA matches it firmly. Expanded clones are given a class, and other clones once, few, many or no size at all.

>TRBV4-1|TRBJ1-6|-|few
CASSQGPRILF
TGCGCCAGCAGCCAAGGGCCAAGGATACTCTTT
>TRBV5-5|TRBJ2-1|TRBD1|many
CASSYQGTGGFNEQFF
TGTGCCAGCAGCTACCAAGGGACAGGGGGCTTCAATGAGCAGTTCTTC
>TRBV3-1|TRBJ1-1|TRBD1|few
CASSFPGGTEAFF
TGTGCCAGCAGCTTTCCAGGGGGTACTGAAGCTTTCTTT
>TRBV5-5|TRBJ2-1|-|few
CASSLRVRPSGANEQFF
TGTGCCAGCAGCTTGCGGGTACGGCCTTCAGGGGCGAATGAGCAGTTCTTC
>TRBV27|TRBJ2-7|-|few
CASSFVDTTYEQYF
TGTGCCAGCAGTTTCGTGGACACAACCTACGAGCAGTACTTC
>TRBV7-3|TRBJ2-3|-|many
CASSPDRDTQYF
TGTGCCAGCAGCCCGGATCGGGATACGCAGTATTTT
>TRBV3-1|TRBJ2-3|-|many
CASSPTPTSTDTQYF
TGTGCCAGCAGCCCGACTCCGACGAGCACAGATACGCAGTATTTT
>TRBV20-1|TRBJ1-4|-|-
CSARGPRLATNEKLFF
TGCAGTGCTAGAGGACCCAGGCTTGCAACTAATGAAAAACTGTTTTTT
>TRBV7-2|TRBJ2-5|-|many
CASSLRGFQETQYF
TGTGCCAGCAGCTTAAGAGGTTTTCAAGAGACCCAGTACTTC
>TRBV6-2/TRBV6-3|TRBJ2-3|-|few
CASSYGLADTQYF
TGTGCCAGCAGTTACGGCCTCGCCGATACGCAGTATTTT
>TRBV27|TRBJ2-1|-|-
CASRTDGSSYNEQFF
TGTGCCAGCCGAACCGACGGGAGCTCCTACAATGAGCAGTTCTTC
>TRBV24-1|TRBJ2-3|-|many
CATSDLRLDYTDTQYF
TGTGCCACCAGTGATTTGCGCCTGGACTACACAGATACGCAGTATTTT
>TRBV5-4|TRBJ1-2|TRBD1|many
CASSGGQPNYGYTF
TGTGCCAGCAGCGGGGGACAGCCAAACTATGGCTACACCTTC
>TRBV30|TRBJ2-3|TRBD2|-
CAWSKREPSTDTQYF
TGTGCCTGGAGTAAGCGGGAACCTAGCACAGATACGCAGTATTTT
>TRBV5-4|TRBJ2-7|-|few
CASSLQDPPREQYF
TGTGCCAGCAGCTTGCAGGACCCTCCCCGCGAGCAGTACTTC
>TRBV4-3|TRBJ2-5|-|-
CASSQETSETQYF
TGCGCCAGCAGCCAGGAAACGAGTGAGACCCAGTACTTC
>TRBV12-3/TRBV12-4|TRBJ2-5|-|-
CASSRIIQETQYF
TGTGCCAGCAGCCGTATAATACAAGAGACCCAGTACTTC
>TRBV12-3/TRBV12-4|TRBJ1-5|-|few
CASSFRPRQPQHF
TGTGCCAGCAGTTTCCGACCCAGGCAGCCCCAGCATTTT
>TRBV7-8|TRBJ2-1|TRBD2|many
CASSSGTTDNEQFF
TGTGCCAGCAGCTCCGGGACTACAGACAATGAGCAGTTCTTC
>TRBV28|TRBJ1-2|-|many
CASSPGTGVYYGYTF
TGTGCCAGCAGCCCCGGGACCGGGGTATACTATGGCTACACCTTC
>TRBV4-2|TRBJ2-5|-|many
CASSQDGELYQETQYF
TGTGCCAGCAGCCAAGATGGGGAGTTATACCAAGAGACCCAGTACTTC
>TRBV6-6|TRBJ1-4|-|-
CASSGEKLFF
TGTGCCAGCAGTGGGGAAAAACTGTTTTTT
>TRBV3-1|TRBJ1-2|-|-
CASSQDRTGLGYGYTF
TGTGCCAGCAGCCAAGACCGGACCGGGCTGGGCTATGGCTACACCTTC
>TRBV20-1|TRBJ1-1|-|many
CSAMEGTEAFF
TGCAGTGCAATGGAGGGCACTGAAGCTTTCTTT
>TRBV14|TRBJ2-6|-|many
CASSQVAGTPGANVLTF
TGTGCCAGCAGCCAAGTCGCCGGGACACCTGGGGCCAACGTCCTGACTTTC
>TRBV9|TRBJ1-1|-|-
CASSVGPVGNTEAFF
TGTGCCAGCAGCGTAGGTCCAGTGGGGAACACTGAAGCTTTCTTT
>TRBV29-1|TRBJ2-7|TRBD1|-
CSVDRGHEQYF
TGCAGCGTTGACAGGGGGCACGAGCAGTACTTC
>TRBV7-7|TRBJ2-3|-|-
CASTSSAHTQYF
TGTGCTAGCACCTCGTCGGCGCATACGCAGTATTTT
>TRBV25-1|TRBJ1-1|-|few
CASSAGGLTEAFF
TGTGCCAGCAGTGCCGGGGGCCTCACTGAAGCTTTCTTT
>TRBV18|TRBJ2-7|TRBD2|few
CASSLTSGRVIHEQYF
TGTGCCAGCTCACTGACTAGCGGGAGGGTGATCCACGAGCAGTACTTC
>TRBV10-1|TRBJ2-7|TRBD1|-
CASSRNSGTGAREQYF
TGCGCCAGCAGCCGAAATTCCGGGACAGGGGCCCGCGAGCAGTACTTC
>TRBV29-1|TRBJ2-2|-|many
CSGGGGNTGELFF
TGCAGCGGAGGGGGAGGGAACACCGGGGAGCTGTTTTTT
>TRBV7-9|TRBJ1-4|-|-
CASSLWGTQATNEKLFF
TGTGCCAGCAGCTTGTGGGGGACCCAAGCAACTAATGAAAAACTGTTTTTT
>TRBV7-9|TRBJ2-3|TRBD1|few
CASSQLRGQRTRDTQYF
TGTGCCAGCAGCCAACTTAGGGGACAGAGGACGCGAGATACGCAGTATTTT
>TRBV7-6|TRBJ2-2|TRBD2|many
CASSLLSAGGLTGELFF
TGTGCCAGCAGCTTGCTCTCGGCGGGAGGGCTGACCGGGGAGCTGTTTTTT
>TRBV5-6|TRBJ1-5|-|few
CASSPSGGYQPQHF
TGTGCCAGCAGCCCCTCGGGGGGCTATCAGCCCCAGCATTTT
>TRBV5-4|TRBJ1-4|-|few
CASSRDGRQEKLFF
TGTGCCAGCAGCCGGGACGGTCGTCAGGAAAAACTGTTTTTT
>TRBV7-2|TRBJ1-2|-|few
CASSLTGSVYGYTF
TGTGCCAGCAGCTTAACAGGGTCGGTCTATGGCTACACCTTC
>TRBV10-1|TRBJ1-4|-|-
CASSEEGRSATNEKLFF
TGCGCCAGCAGTGAGGAAGGCAGGAGTGCAACTAATGAAAAACTGTTTTTT
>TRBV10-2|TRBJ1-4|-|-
CASSSAPSTAYEKLFF
TGCGCCAGCAGTTCTGCACCCTCGACGGCTTATGAAAAACTGTTTTTT